A single sample gave rise to the 29 T cell receptor beta chains below, sequenced in a study of blood T cell repertoires in COVID-19. Measured with immunoSEQ multiplex PCR; TCRdb has only the in-frame clones, and not every one. The table shows 200,000 to 300,000 clones, with 70% to 90% occurring only once. The specimen was peripheral blood. These receptor sequences come from a woman in her sixties or seventies with active or convalescent COVID-19.

A few counts support this clone. The genes are TRBV7-2 and TRBJ2-5; TRBD1 might be the D (5 bases). CDR1 is SGHTA and CDR2 is FQGNSA in the germline V gene. This CDR3 is 13 amino acids long. Deletions cut 4 bases from V and 3 bases from J, with 9 bases between. The CDR3 DNA is TGTGCCAGCAGCTCCCCCAGGGAAGAGACCCAGTACTTC. Translation: CASSSPREETQYF.

The genes are TRBV7-9 and TRBJ1-5; D might be TRBD1 (5 bases). V was clipped by 4 bases and J by 9 bases, with 19 bases between them. CDR1 is SEHNR, CDR2 FQNEAQ, per germline (reference sequence). CDR3 size: 15 residues. The CDR3 DNA is TGTGCCAGCAGCTCCCCGGGCCTCGGGCAGGGGCCCCAGCATTTT. Translated, it gives CASSSPGLGQGPQHF. Drawing the rest from reference TRBV7-9 and TRBJ1-5, the complete variable domain is DTGVSQNPRHKITKRGQNVTFRCDPISEHNRLYWYRQTLGQGPEFLTYFQNEAQLEKSRLLSDRFSAERPKGSFSTLEIQRTEQGDSAMYLCASSSPGLGQGPQHFGDGTRLSIL.

The count of this clone is one. This rearrangement joins TRBV24-1 to TRBJ2-3; 9 bases fit TRBD1. V lost 2 bases to trimming and J lost 4 bases; unmatched junction nucleotides: 3. The CDR3 runs to 15 residues. Germline V gene data show CDR1 as KGHDR and CDR2 as SFDVKD. The CDR3 DNA reads as TGTGCCACCAGTGATTCGGGACAGGGCGCAGATACGCAGTATTTT. Its protein is CATSDSGQGADTQYF.

J is TRBJ1-3 and V is TRBV4-3, with D possibly TRBD1 on 5 matching bases. V was cut by 3 bases and J by 2 bases, with 14 bases left in between. The CDR3 is 16 residues long. Germline V lookup: CDR1 LGHNA, CDR2 YSLEER. The DNA of the CDR3 is TGCGCCAGCAGCCACCTCAGGGACTGGGCTGGAAACACCATATATTTT. Translating it yields CASSHLRDWAGNTIYF.

This chain links TRBV5-8 with TRBJ1-1, with 10 bases matching TRBD1. V lost 4 bases and J lost 6; bases outside the gene matches: 12. The germline V gene encodes CDR1 SGHTS and CDR2 YDEGEE. The CDR3 is made up of 16 amino acids. The CDR3 protein is CASSPRDRGSTAEAFF. For the CDR3, the DNA is TGTGCCAGCAGCCCCAGGGACAGGGGAAGTACTGCTGAAGCTTTCTTT.

J is TRBJ1-2 and V is TRBV19; D remains ambiguous. CDR3 length: 13 amino acids. The germline CDR1 and CDR2 sequences are LNHDA and SQIVND (reference sequence). Trimming took 2 bases from V and 6 from J, leaving 10 bases between them. CDR3 amino acids: CASSIRQVNGYTF. CDR3 nucleotides: TGTGCCAGTAGTATACGGCAGGTAAATGGCTACACCTTC.

The J gene is TRBJ2-7, the V gene TRBV6-2 or TRBV6-3; D remains ambiguous. Trimming took off 0 bases at V and 3 bases at J, with 15 bases between the two ends. In germline, CDR1 is MNHEY, CDR2 SVGEGT. This CDR3 region has 16 residues. The DNA of the CDR3 is TGTGCCAGCAGTTACTCGATAAGATCCGGCGGCTACGAGCAGTACTTC. Amino acid sequence: CASSYSIRSGGYEQYF.

CDR3 coding DNA: TGTGCCACCAGTGATTTCGGACAGGGAAAAGAGACCCAGTACTTC. Residues: CATSDFGQGKETQYF. The V and J genes are TRBV24-1 and TRBJ2-5; TRBD1 agrees at 8 bases. CDR3 length: 15 amino acids. V dropped 1 base and J dropped 3; count of bases not matched to a gene: 3. Germline V CDR1 and CDR2: KGHDR, SFDVKD.

V is TRBV11-2 and J is TRBJ2-7; the match to TRBD2 covers 13 bases. Germline V gives CDR1 SGHAT, CDR2 FQNNGV. This CDR3 comprises 14 residues. Unmatched junction bases numbered 1, after V lost 3 bases and J lost 5 bases. CDR3 amino acids: CASSLTSGGHEQYF. CDR3 in DNA: TGTGCCAGCAGCTTGACTAGCGGGGGGCACGAGCAGTACTTC. Full variable domain (rest looked up from reference TRBV11-2 and TRBJ2-7): EAGVAQSPRYKIIEKRQSVAFWCNPISGHATLYWYQQILGQGPKLLIQFQNNGVVDDSQLPKDRFSAERLKGVDSTLKIQPAKLEDSAVYLCASSLTSGGHEQYFGPGTRLTVT.

This clone has more than one count but fewer than ten. The V call is TRBV5-6, the J call TRBJ1-5; D is undetermined. V shed 0 bases and J shed 4 bases, with 14 bases lying between them. This CDR3 is built from 16 residues. Germline lookup yields CDR1 SGHDT and CDR2 YYEEEE. The CDR3 is CASSLGAVSRNQPQHF. The DNA for the CDR3 is TGTGCCAGCAGCTTGGGGGCAGTGAGCCGTAATCAGCCCCAGCATTTT.

The rearrangement links TRBV10-3 to TRBJ1-1; weak D call: TRBD1 (6 bases). Trimming stripped 10 bases from V and 0 bases from J, with 12 bases between. The CDR3 covers 13 residues. Germline-derived CDR1 and CDR2 are ENHRY and SYGVKD. The CDR3 nucleotides are TGTGCCAGCCGGGACACATTGAACACTGAAGCTTTCTTT. It yields the protein CASRDTLNTEAFF.

The chain is built from TRBV15 and TRBJ1-3; D gene ambiguous. The CDR3 totals 15 residues. Germline CDR1 is LNHNV and CDR2 is YYDKDF (reference sequence). With 1 base removed from V and 0 bases from J, the gap between germline ends came to 7 bases. The CDR3 sequence: CATSRGTSSGNTIYF. DNA of the CDR3: TGTGCCACCAGCAGAGGCACGAGCTCTGGAAACACCATATATTTT.

The J gene is TRBJ2-5, the V gene TRBV7-2, with 12 positions matching TRBD1. Germline lookup yields CDR1 SGHTA and CDR2 FQGNSA. This CDR3 is built from 16 residues. V was clipped by 6 bases and J by 5 bases; unmatched bases: 10. CDR3 region: CASSPGTGGFGETQYF. The CDR3 DNA sequence: TGTGCCAGCAGTCCCGGGACAGGGGGCTTCGGTGAGACCCAGTACTTC.

The chain employs TRBV6-5 and TRBJ1-4; D is unresolved. V gave up 5 bases and J gave up 4 bases, with 14 bases separating them. This CDR3 is 15 amino acids long. Germline-derived CDR1 and CDR2 are MNHEY and SVGAGI. CDR3 sequence (DNA): TGTGCCAGCAGTCAATTTGCGGGGATTAATGAAAAACTGTTTTTT. Translating gives CASSQFAGINEKLFF.

This chain uses TRBV19 with TRBJ2-1, with TRBD2 identical over 10 bases. This CDR3 region has 16 residues. Germline assignment: CDR1 LNHDA and CDR2 SQIVND (reference sequence). Trimming removed 7 bases from V and 0 bases from J; junction bases left unmatched: 6. This chain's CDR3 is CASMRTSGSSYNEQFF. As DNA, the CDR3 is TGTGCCAGTATGAGGACTAGCGGTAGCTCCTACAATGAGCAGTTCTTC.

The chain links TRBV6-5 to TRBJ1-2, with 7 bases lining up with TRBD1. The germline V gene has CDR1 MNHEY and CDR2 SVGAGI. The CDR3 runs to 14 residues. The junction had 10 bases not matched to a gene; V was cut back by 5 bases and J by 7 bases. CDR3 protein: CASSITGVDSGYTF. In DNA form, the CDR3 reads TGTGCCAGCAGTATAACAGGGGTTGACTCTGGCTACACCTTC.

The V and J genes are TRBV11-2 and TRBJ2-1; 7 nucleotides agree with TRBD2. CDR1 is SGHAT and CDR2 is FQNNGV in the germline V gene. The ends lost 3 bases at V and 5 bases at J; junction bases unmatched: 7. This CDR3 is built from 15 residues. Here the CDR3 DNA reads TGTGCCAGCAGCTTTTTCGAGCGGGGAGACAATGAGCAGTTCTTC. Its translation is CASSFFERGDNEQFF.

The CDR3 sequence: CASSLGLAGQETQYF. CDR3 nucleotides: TGTGCCAGCAGCTTAGGGCTAGCGGGGCAAGAGACCCAGTACTTC. This chain joins TRBV7-2 and TRBJ2-5, with TRBD2 matching over 9 bases. The CDR3 runs 15 residues. Per germline, CDR1 SGHTA and CDR2 FQGNSA. The J segment lost 2 bases and the V segment lost 1 base, leaving 2 bases of the junction unmatched.

Of note for this clone: This sample also contains other DNA sequences that code for the same CDR3. The chain links TRBV18 to TRBJ2-2; 8 bases fit TRBD1. The trim removed 3 bases at V and 5 bases at J, leaving 2 bases unmatched. From germline, CDR1 is KGHSH and CDR2 LQKENI. CDR3 length: 14 residues. CDR3 DNA sequence: TGTGCCAGCTCACCGCGACAGGGGACCGGGGAGCTGTTTTTT. Translation: CASSPRQGTGELFF.

The CDR3 DNA follows: TGTGCCACCAGTGCCGACAGGGGGGGCTACACCTTC. Translated: CATSADRGGYTF. The rearrangement links TRBV24-1 to TRBJ1-2; 9 bases map to TRBD1. J was trimmed by 8 bases and V by 5 bases; bases with no gene match: 2. Germline loops: CDR1 KGHDR, CDR2 SFDVKD. The CDR3 has 12 residues.

V usage is TRBV7-7 and J usage is TRBJ2-7; 7 bases match TRBD1. CDR3 length: 17 amino acids. The germline V gene has CDR1 SSHAT and CDR2 FNYEAQ (reference sequence). The V gene end was trimmed by 5 bases and the J gene end by 0 bases; junction bases not matched to a gene: 13. CDR3 bases: TGTGCCAGCAGCCCCGCTCCCGGGACAGAACGCTCCTACGAGCAGTACTTC. It yields the protein CASSPAPGTERSYEQYF.

CDR3: CSTEGDSTDTQYF. The CDR3 DNA follows: TGCAGCACCGAGGGGGATAGCACAGATACGCAGTATTTT. The V call is TRBV29-1, the J call TRBJ2-3; possible D gene TRBD1, 6 bases. The V gene's germline CDR1 is SQVTM and CDR2 ANQGSEA. The CDR3 covers 13 residues. The germline V and J ends were trimmed by 8 bases and 0 bases, with 12 bases remaining between them.

The genes are TRBV7-2 and TRBJ1-2, with a weak D call TRBD1 (6 bases). The germline V gene has CDR1 SGHTA and CDR2 FQGNSA. The CDR3 is made up of 15 amino acids. Deletions cut 5 bases from V and 3 bases from J, with 16 bases between. CDR3 in DNA: TGTGCCAGCAGCCCTGGGACGGGACAATACTATGGCTACACCTTC. The encoded protein is CASSPGTGQYYGYTF. Looking up the rest from reference TRBV7-2 and TRBJ1-2 gives the full variable domain: GAGVSQSPSNKVTEKGKDVELRCDPISGHTALYWYRQSLGQGLEFLIYFQGNSAPDKSGLPSDRFSAERTGGSVSTLTIQRTQQEDSAVYLCASSPGTGQYYGYTFGSGTRLTVV.

This clone was counted once. The chain carries TRBV29-1 and TRBJ2-7; 10 bases agree with TRBD2. CDR1 SQVTM and CDR2 ANQGSEA come from the germline V gene. The CDR3 is 12 residues long. J lost 5 bases, V lost 5 bases, and 3 bases had no gene match. CDR3 region: CSVLLAGDEQYF. The CDR3 nucleotides read TGCAGCGTTTTGCTAGCGGGGGACGAGCAGTACTTC.

The chain carries TRBV5-8 and TRBJ1-6; 8 nucleotides line up with TRBD1. Germline V gene data show CDR1 as SGHTS and CDR2 as YDEGEE. Trimming cost V 1 base and J 7 bases; bases outside gene matches: 4. CDR3 length: 15 residues. In DNA, the CDR3 is TGTGCCAGCAGCTTGCAGGGGGCTCCCAATTCACCCCTCCACTTT. Protein sequence: CASSLQGAPNSPLHF. The full variable domain, rest sourced from reference TRBV5-8 and TRBJ1-6, is EAGVTQSPTHLIKTRGQQATLRCSPISGHTSVYWYQQALGLGLQFLLWYDEGEERNRGNFPPRFSGRQFPNYSSELNVNALELEDSALYLCASSLQGAPNSPLHFGNGTRLTVT.

The J gene is TRBJ2-4, the V gene TRBV25-1; D is perhaps TRBD1 (6 bases). CDR1 is MGHDK and CDR2 is SYGVNS in the germline V gene. V lost 4 bases and J 1 base, leaving 8 bases between the germline ends. This CDR3 spans 14 amino acids. CDR3: CASSGTGAKNIQYF. In nucleotides, the CDR3 is TGTGCCAGCAGTGGAACAGGGGCCAAAAACATTCAGTACTTC.

The chain combines TRBV5-1 with TRBJ1-4; no firm D call. The CDR3 has 14 amino acids. Trimming stripped 3 bases from V and 3 bases from J, with 9 bases between. CDR1 is SGHRS, CDR2 YFSETQ, per germline. As DNA, the CDR3 is TGCGCCAGCAGCTCTGGGGAGGCTAATGAAAAACTGTTTTTT. It codes for CASSSGEANEKLFF.

CDR3 region: CASRGPQPNQPQHF. The CDR3 nucleotides are TGTGCCAGCCGTGGCCCACAGCCGAATCAGCCCCAGCATTTT. The chain has TRBV19 and TRBJ1-5; D gene ambiguous. Germline V gives CDR1 LNHDA, CDR2 SQIVND (reference sequence). CDR3 length: 14 amino acids. V lost 9 bases to trimming and J lost 4 bases, with 16 bases between them. Full variable domain (rest looked up from reference TRBV19 and TRBJ1-5): DGGITQSPKYLFRKEGQNVTLSCEQNLNHDAMYWYRQDPGQGLRLIYYSQIVNDFQKGDIAEGYSVSREKKESFPLTVTSAQKNPTAFYLCASRGPQPNQPQHFGDGTRLSIL.

The gene calls are TRBV6-5 and TRBJ1-6, with D hard to call. V was trimmed by 8 bases and J by 5 bases, leaving 10 bases between them. This CDR3 contains 13 residues. CDR1 is MNHEY and CDR2 is SVGAGI in the germline V gene. DNA of the CDR3: TGTGCCAGCTGTCTCCAGAATAATTCACCCCTCCACTTT. Amino acids: CASCLQNNSPLHF.